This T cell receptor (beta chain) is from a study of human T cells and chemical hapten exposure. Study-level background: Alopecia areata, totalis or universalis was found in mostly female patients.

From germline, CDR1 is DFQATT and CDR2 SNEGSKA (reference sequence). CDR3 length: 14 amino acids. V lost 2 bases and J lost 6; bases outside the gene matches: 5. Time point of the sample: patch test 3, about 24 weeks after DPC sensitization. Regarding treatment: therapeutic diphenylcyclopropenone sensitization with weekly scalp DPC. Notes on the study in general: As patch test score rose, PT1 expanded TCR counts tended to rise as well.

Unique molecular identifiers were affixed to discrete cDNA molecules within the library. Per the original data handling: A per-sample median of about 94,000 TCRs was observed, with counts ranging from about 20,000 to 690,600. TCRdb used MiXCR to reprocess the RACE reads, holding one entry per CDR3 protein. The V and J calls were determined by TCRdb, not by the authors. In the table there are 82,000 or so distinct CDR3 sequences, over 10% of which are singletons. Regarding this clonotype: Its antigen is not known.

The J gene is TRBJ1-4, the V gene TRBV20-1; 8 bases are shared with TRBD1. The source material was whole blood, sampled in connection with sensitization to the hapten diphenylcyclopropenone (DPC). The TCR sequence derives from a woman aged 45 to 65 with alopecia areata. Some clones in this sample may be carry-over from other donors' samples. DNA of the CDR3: TGCAGTGCTAGAAATCAGGGGGCAGATGAAAAACTGTTTTTT. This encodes CSARNQGADEKLFF.